This TCR beta chain was profiled in a study of glioma-infiltrating T cells. Study information: Glioma patients had dexamethasone for six or fewer days before surgery. Findings and limits, study-wide: Tissue and blood shared very few CDR3 sequences.

TCR alpha and beta CDR3 regions were amplified from RNA using iRepertoire nested multiplex PCR. A single record per CDR3 protein comes from TCRdb applying MiXCR to the multiplex PCR reads. This table holds about 380,000 distinct CDR3 sequences, roughly two fifths found once. V lost 4 bases and J lost 5, with 18 bases in between. The CDR3 contains 15 residues. CDR1 is MNHEY, CDR2 SVGAGI, per germline. This clonotype has just one count. Its cognate antigen is unknown. A clone one base away is much larger, so this may be a read error. The rearrangement links TRBV6-5 to TRBJ2-7, with D perhaps TRBD2 (6 bases). This receptor was obtained from a human donor with low-grade glioma or glioblastoma, undergoing nonglioma brain surgery, or in good health (not recorded which). The specimen was glioma tissue, nonneoplastic brain tissue, or PBMCs (not recorded which). Here the CDR3 reads CASSFSNVGRDEQYF. The CDR3 DNA reads TGTGCCAGCAGTTTCTCGAACGTCGGGAGAGACGAGCAGTACTTC.